This TCR beta chain was sequenced during a study of beta chain features in type 1 diabetes. This CDR3 contains 15 residues. V shed 3 bases, J shed 10 bases, and the junction held 8 bases outside the gene matches. CDR1 is MNHEY, CDR2 SVGAGI, per germline. Study outcomes and limitations: The naive, central memory and Treg TCRB repertoires looked more alike in patients than they did in healthy donors. TCRB CDR3s were moderately but significantly shorter in Type 1 diabetes patients in all four CD4+ subsets.

Expressed TCRB transcripts were sequenced because the isolated RNA had all been reverse transcribed beforehand. Assay used: immunoSEQ multiplex PCR; TCRdb lists only in-frame clones, some missing. Here the sample spans around 250,000 clones, roughly an eighth being singletons. Details on this clone: The target antigen is unknown.

Via the markers CD45RO/CCR7/CD25/CD127/CD95/CD27, stem cell-like memory, regulatory, central memory and naive CD4+ cells were sorted. The sample was naive CD4+ T cells from blood. The chain recombines TRBV6-5 with TRBJ2-1, with 11 bases that match TRBD2. This sequence originates from a man aged 25-45 years with type 1 diabetes. CDR3 protein: CASSYSRLAGGEQFF. The CDR3 DNA sequence: TGTGCCAGCAGTTATTCCCGGCTAGCGGGAGGAGAGCAGTTCTTC.